The sequence of this TCR beta chain was determined in a study of CD8 T cells in Susac syndrome (dated 2019 in TCRdb). With respect to the entire study: The study used repertoire sequencing to test whether antigen drove CD8+ T cell activation and differentiation in Susac syndrome. The clonality of the CD8+ T cell repertoire was compared across approximately 11 healthy donors, about 14 Susac syndrome patients and about 15 multiple sclerosis patients.

High-throughput TCR beta sequencing profiled peripheral blood CD8+ and CD4+ T cells from healthy donors, Susac syndrome patients and multiple sclerosis patients. Healthy donors were included as age- and sex-matched controls. CD8+ TEMRA cells were enriched by FACS, while bulk CD8+ and CD4+ T cells were purified by magnetic negative isolation. Blood was collected in EDTA tubes and processed within 24 hours, with PBMCs isolated through density gradient centrifugation. PBMCs destined for TCR sequencing were cryopreserved in liquid nitrogen and later thawed in a 37 °C water bath. The sorted or isolated CD4+, CD8+ and CD8+ TEMRA cells reached a purity of at least 90%. RNA was extracted with the RNeasy kit and about 0.45 to 1 ug was reverse transcribed using random hexamers. TCR beta CDR3 regions were amplified with the immunoSEQ multiplex PCR assay covering 54 Vbeta and 13 Jbeta segments. PCR amplification bias was corrected using a synthetic template baseline for primer optimization and computational correction. On the authors' methods: Reads were annotated to V, D and J genes according to IMGT and were analyzed with immunoSEQ Analyzer, with only productive sequences retained. Clonality was computed as one minus Shannon entropy normalized by log2 of the number of productive unique sequences. For each patient and control, public and private clones were evaluated among the 100 most prevalent clones. Susac-specific clones were defined as absent from healthy and MS cohorts, approximately 1,000 published viral clones and other ImmuneACCESS disease sequences. TCRdb trimmed public reads at Q25 via fastp, called clones via MiXCR and kept in-frame beta chains. Under each unique CDR3 protein, matching rows form one entry showing the most common genes and DNA. The V and J calls here are based on TCRdb, not the publication. The sample includes approximately 70,000 distinct CDR3 sequences, with around 95% observed a single time. The biggest ten clones account for 0.24% of the sample.

Overall study outcomes, separate from this receptor: The number of individuals in the TCR sequencing and HLA analysis was recognized as being relatively small.

V and J are trimmed by 0 bases and 3 bases, and the gene matches miss 7 bases of the junction. Per the germline V gene, MGHRA is the CDR1 and YSYEKL is the CDR2. The CDR3 goes from the cysteine to the phenylalanine over 16 residues. Only the CDR3 DNA is retained, 48 bases long and in frame from the first base. Details on this clonotype: The target of this receptor is not known. Per-nucleotide qualities are absent, and no much larger clonotype sits a single base away.

Sample: CD8+ T cells from PBMCs. The origin of this receptor is a human donor in good health. The chain employs TRBV4-1 and TRBJ2-7, and 8 junction bases match TRBD1. The nucleotides are TGCGCCAGCAGCCAAGATTCAGGGGGCGTGATCTACGAGCAGTACTTC. It specifies CASSQDSGGVIYEQYF.